These T cell receptor beta chains were read from a single sample in a study of blood T cell repertoires in COVID-19. Assay used: immunoSEQ multiplex PCR; TCRdb lists only in-frame clones, some missing. The sample contains approximately 300,000 clones, around 90% of which appear only once. The sequencing input was peripheral blood. The receptor set was obtained from a woman aged 25 to 45 with COVID-19, enrolled during active disease. The CDR3 runs from the conserved cysteine through the conserved F or W. A D gene is named only where the DNA matches it firmly. Clone size is stated in some rows and not others, as once, few, many or a class when expanded.

V	size	D	J	CDR3	DNA
TRBV1	once	-	TRBJ1-2	CTSSQKEGQGAFGYTF	TGCACCAGCAGCCAAAAAGAGGGACAGGGGGCTTTTGGCTACACCTTC
TRBV29-1	-	-	TRBJ2-2	CSVVSRVGTGELFF	TGCAGCGTGGTGTCGCGGGTTGGCACCGGGGAGCTGTTTTTT
TRBV25-1	-	-	TRBJ1-1	CASSESGRRMNTEAFF	TGTGCCAGCAGTGAATCTGGCAGGAGGATGAACACTGAAGCTTTCTTT
TRBV19	-	-	TRBJ2-7	CASSTSTKQYF	TGTGCCAGTAGTACCTCGACAAAACAGTACTTC
TRBV6-5	once	TRBD2	TRBJ2-2	CASRGGGETGELFF	TGTGCCAGCAGGGGCGGGGGGGAGACAGGGGAGCTGTTTTTT
TRBV6-5	-	TRBD1	TRBJ1-5	CASSYLGQANQPQHF	TGTGCCAGCAGTTATTTAGGACAGGCCAATCAGCCCCAGCATTTT
TRBV5-4	-	TRBD2	TRBJ2-1	CASSRQTSGIRIEQFF	TGTGCCAGCAGCCGCCAGACTAGCGGGATAAGAATTGAGCAGTTCTTC
TRBV29-1	-	-	TRBJ2-3	CSVEDGTGAGTDTQYF	TGCAGCGTTGAAGATGGGACGGGAGCGGGCACAGATACGCAGTATTTT
TRBV7-9	-	TRBD1	TRBJ2-5	CASSSTGAKETQYF	TGTGCCAGCAGCTCTACAGGGGCGAAAGAGACCCAGTACTTC
TRBV5-4	-	-	TRBJ2-1	CASSLVSDYNEQFF	TGTGCCAGCAGCTTGGTGTCAGATTACAATGAGCAGTTCTTC
TRBV4-1	-	TRBD1	TRBJ1-1	CASSRGQVPPEAFF	TGCGCCAGCAGCAGAGGACAGGTCCCCCCTGAAGCTTTCTTT
TRBV6-6	-	TRBD1	TRBJ1-4	CASSPRDRGDEKLFF	TGTGCCAGCAGTCCCCGGGACAGGGGGGATGAAAAACTGTTTTTT
TRBV7-9	-	TRBD1	TRBJ1-1	CASHRGWTEAFF	TGTGCCAGCCACAGGGGCTGGACTGAAGCTTTCTTT
TRBV5-1	-	TRBD2	TRBJ2-7	CASSLGTSVDEQYF	TGCGCCAGCAGCTTGGGGACTAGCGTGGACGAGCAGTACTTC
TRBV5-6	once	TRBD2	TRBJ2-7	CASSLRPLAGGNYEQYF	TGTGCCAGCAGCTTACGCCCTCTAGCGGGAGGCAACTACGAGCAGTACTTC
TRBV7-3	once	TRBD1	TRBJ2-1	CASRLGQGVGNEQFF	TGTGCCAGCAGGTTGGGACAGGGGGTGGGCAATGAGCAGTTCTTC
TRBV24-1	-	TRBD2	TRBJ2-1	CATAGTSGSYEQFF	TGTGCCACCGCCGGGACTAGCGGGAGTTATGAGCAGTTCTTC
TRBV19	-	TRBD1	TRBJ2-7	CASSSPGQGINEQYF	TGTGCCAGTAGTAGCCCGGGACAGGGGATCAACGAGCAGTACTTC
TRBV10-1	-	-	TRBJ2-7	CASSVGGIPPYEQYF	TGCGCCAGCAGTGTAGGCGGGATCCCTCCCTACGAGCAGTACTTC
TRBV11-1	-	TRBD1	TRBJ2-5	CASSLHGQGQETQYF	TGTGCCAGCAGCTTACACGGACAGGGTCAAGAGACCCAGTACTTC
TRBV28	-	-	TRBJ2-7	CASSLLAGEQYF	TGTGCCAGCAGCCTTCTAGCAGGCGAGCAGTACTTC
TRBV10-3	once	TRBD1	TRBJ2-6	CAISSGTGGASGANVLTF	TGTGCCATCAGTTCCGGGACAGGGGGCGCTTCTGGGGCCAACGTCCTGACTTTC
TRBV15	once	TRBD1	TRBJ2-4	CATSRGPGQGIAKNIQYF	TGTGCCACCAGCAGAGGCCCGGGACAGGGAATCGCCAAAAACATTCAGTACTTC
TRBV18	-	-	TRBJ1-1	CASSPLDSRNAEAFF	TGTGCCAGCTCACCATTGGACAGTAGAAACGCTGAAGCTTTCTTT
TRBV5-1	-	TRBD1	TRBJ1-4	CASRLDRVNEKLFF	TGCGCCAGCAGACTGGACAGGGTTAATGAAAAACTGTTTTTT
TRBV30	-	TRBD1	TRBJ2-3	CAWSASGGQADTQYF	TGTGCCTGGAGTGCCTCAGGGGGCCAGGCAGATACGCAGTATTTT
TRBV29-1	-	-	TRBJ2-5	CSGGAGQETQYF	TGCAGCGGGGGGGCAGGGCAAGAGACCCAGTACTTC
TRBV29-1	-	-	TRBJ2-2	CSVGEITGELFF	TGCAGCGTTGGGGAGATCACCGGGGAGCTGTTTTTT
TRBV19	-	TRBD2	TRBJ2-3	CASSMGRAEVGTDTQYF	TGTGCCAGTAGTATGGGGAGGGCGGAAGTCGGCACAGATACGCAGTATTTT
TRBV27	-	TRBD1	TRBJ2-7	CASSPIGTGVFYEQYF	TGTGCCAGCAGTCCCATTGGGACAGGGGTTTTCTACGAGCAGTACTTC